Presented here are 3 T cell receptor beta chains from one specimen sequenced in a study of spatial heterogeneity in lung cancer. A single record per CDR3 protein comes from TCRdb applying MiXCR to the 5' RACE reads. The repertoire consists of more than 9,500 distinct CDR3 sequences, with 15% to 20% occurring once and the leading ten covering less than 65%. Specified time point: sample taken at primary tumor resection. Unsorted whole RNA of tumor, nontumor lung or frozen PBMC was sequenced. The sample was PBMCs, taken at surgery. The receptors originated from a male donor with early-stage non-small cell lung cancer.

This clonotype has ten or more counts. This rearrangement joins TRBV20-1 to TRBJ2-7, with D possibly matching TRBD1 (5 bases). Germline V lookup: CDR1 DFQATT, CDR2 SNEGSKA (reference sequence). The CDR3 sequence is 12 residues long. V lost 3 bases and J 2 bases, leaving 8 bases between the germline ends. The CDR3 sequence is CSARDITYEQYF. CDR3 sequence (DNA): TGCAGTGCTAGGGACATCACCTACGAGCAGTACTTC.

By proportion, this clonotype is large (0.1 to 1%). This chain joins TRBV7-9 and TRBJ1-1, with D unresolved. The CDR3 covers 12 residues. Germline assignment: CDR1 SEHNR and CDR2 FQNEAQ (reference sequence). Deletions cut 4 bases from V and 5 bases from J, with 8 bases between. CDR3 amino acids: CASSSYGTEAFF. In nucleotides, the CDR3 is TGTGCCAGCAGCTCCTACGGAACTGAAGCTTTCTTT.

This chain connects TRBV15 to TRBJ2-5, with 11 bases that match TRBD2. Germline V lookup: CDR1 LNHNV, CDR2 YYDKDF (reference sequence). V gave up 3 bases and J gave up 14 bases; unmatched junction bases: 11. The CDR3 spans 14 residues. The CDR3 DNA reads TGTGCCACCAGCAGTGTAGCGGGAGGGCCTCAACTCTACTTC. This sequence encodes CATSSVAGGPQLYF.